What follows is one T cell receptor beta chain and its context. Its antigen is currently unknown. This sample is part of a study of a mutant IDH1 vaccine in newly diagnosed glioma. The V and J ends lost 2 bases and 0 bases respectively, with 8 bases between them. Germline V gene sequence: CDR1 SGHVS, CDR2 FNYEAQ. The CDR3 length is 15 residues. The time point is: week 11, during vaccination. Each dose of the vaccine consisted of 300 ug of mutant IDH1 20-mer peptide, with topical imiquimod. Using immunoSEQ multiplex PCR, the repertoire was profiled, and TCRdb retains in-frame clones only, with some absent. Here the sample spans 110,000 or so clones, roughly 88% being singletons.

The sample was PBMCs, taken from a glioma patient whose treatment included an IDH1 peptide vaccine. V usage is TRBV7-6 and J usage is TRBJ2-1, with D hard to call. This TCR was recovered from a woman in her fifties or sixties with glioma. CDR3 sequence reads: CASSLSASSYNEQFF. CDR3 in DNA: TGTGCCAGCAGCTTATCGGCGAGCTCCTACAATGAGCAGTTCTTC.